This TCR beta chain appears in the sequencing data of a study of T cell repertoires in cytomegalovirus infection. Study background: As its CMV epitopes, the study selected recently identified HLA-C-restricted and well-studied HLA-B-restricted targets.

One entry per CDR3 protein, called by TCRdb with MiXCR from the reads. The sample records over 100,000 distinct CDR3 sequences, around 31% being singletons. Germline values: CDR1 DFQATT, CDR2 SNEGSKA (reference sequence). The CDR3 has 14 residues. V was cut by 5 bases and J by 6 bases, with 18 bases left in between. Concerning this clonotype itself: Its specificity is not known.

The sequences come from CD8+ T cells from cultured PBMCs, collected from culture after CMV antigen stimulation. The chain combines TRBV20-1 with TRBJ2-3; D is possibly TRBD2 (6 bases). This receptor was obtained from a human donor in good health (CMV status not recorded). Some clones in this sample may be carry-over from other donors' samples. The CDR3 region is CSASIYGGIDTQYF. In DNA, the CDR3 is TGCAGTGCTTCCATTTATGGAGGGATCGATACGCAGTATTTT.